The entry below describes one T cell receptor (beta chain). Sequenced by immunoSEQ multiplex PCR; TCRdb stores in-frame clones only, minus some. The sample gives 250,000 to 300,000 clones, approximately 90% of which show up once; just under 9% is in the top ten. The germline gives CDR1 GTSNPN, CDR2 SVGIG (reference sequence). The CDR3 totals 16 residues. V was pared by 0 bases and J by 0 bases, with 15 bases between. Participant reports of clinical history set cohort assignment. Two negative PCRs, clearance, or symptom resolution characterized the recovered Cohort 3 donors. These data originate in a study of blood T cell repertoires in COVID-19. Study-wide context: The United States, Italy and Spain supplied acute and convalescent COVID-19 samples.

V usage is TRBV30 and J usage is TRBJ2-7; D remains ambiguous. The sequenced material came from PBMCs or T cells enriched from blood (not recorded which). The TCR originated in a man aged 40-55 years who had recovered from COVID-19. The CDR3 spells CAWSVIAASSSYEQYF. In DNA form, the CDR3 reads TGTGCCTGGAGTGTAATCGCGGCATCTAGCTCCTACGAGCAGTACTTC.